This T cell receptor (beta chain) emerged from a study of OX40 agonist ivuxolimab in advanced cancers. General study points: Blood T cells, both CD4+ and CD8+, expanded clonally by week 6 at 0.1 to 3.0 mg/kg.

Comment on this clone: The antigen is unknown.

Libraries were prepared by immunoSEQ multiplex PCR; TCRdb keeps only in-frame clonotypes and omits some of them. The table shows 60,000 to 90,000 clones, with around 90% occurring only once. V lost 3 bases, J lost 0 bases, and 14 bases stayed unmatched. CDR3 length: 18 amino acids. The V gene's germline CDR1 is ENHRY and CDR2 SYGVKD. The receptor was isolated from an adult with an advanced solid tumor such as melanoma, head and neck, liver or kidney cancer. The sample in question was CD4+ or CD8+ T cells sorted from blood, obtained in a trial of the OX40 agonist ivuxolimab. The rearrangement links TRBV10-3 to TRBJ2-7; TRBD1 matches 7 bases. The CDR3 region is CAISDQAPTGRSSYEQYF. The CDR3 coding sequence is TGTGCCATCAGTGACCAAGCCCCGACAGGGAGAAGCTCCTACGAGCAGTACTTC.